These T cell receptor beta chains were read from a single sample in a study of neurological immune-mediated disorders. Using its own MiXCR run on the 5' RACE reads, TCRdb lists one record per CDR3 protein. Of over 55,000 distinct CDR3 sequences listed, 2.5% are singletons. Sequencing was performed on PBMCs. The receptor set was obtained from a man aged 50-60 years with multiple sclerosis. CDR3s include the opening cysteine and the closing phenylalanine or tryptophan. A D gene is named only where the DNA matches it firmly. Clone size is stated in some rows and not others, as once, few, many or a class when expanded.

clone_size d_call j_call v_call cdr3_aa cdr3_nt
many TRBD1 TRBJ2-2 TRBV27 CASSLSQTGAGELFF TGTGCCAGCAGTTTATCCCAGACAGGGGCCGGGGAGCTGTTTTTT
many NA TRBJ1-4 TRBV7-9 CASSRGTATNEKLFF TGTGCCAGCAGCCGCGGTACGGCAACTAATGAAAAACTGTTTTTT
many NA TRBJ2-2 TRBV12-3/TRBV12-4 CASTPWGTGELFF TGTGCCAGCACCCCATGGGGGACCGGGGAGCTGTTTTTT
many NA TRBJ2-6 TRBV12-3/TRBV12-4 CASSFNSGANVLTF TGTGCCAGCAGTTTTAACTCTGGGGCCAACGTCCTGACTTTC
many NA TRBJ1-4 TRBV5-1 CASSLTTGSNEKLFF TGCGCCAGCAGCTTAACGACAGGTTCAAATGAAAAACTGTTTTTT
many NA TRBJ2-6 TRBV30 CAWSVGGPSGANVLTF TGTGCCTGGAGTGTGGGGGGACCGTCTGGGGCCAACGTCCTGACTTTC
many NA TRBJ2-3 TRBV7-8 CASRPGGRLDTQYF TGTGCCAGCCGCCCGGGGGGCCGACTTGATACGCAGTATTTT
many NA TRBJ1-1 TRBV5-1 CASSEGRAKNTEAFF TGCGCCAGCAGCGAGGGCAGGGCTAAGAACACTGAAGCTTTCTTT
many TRBD2 TRBJ2-7 TRBV27 CASSLNSGGSYEQYF TGTGCCAGCAGTTTAAATAGCGGGGGAAGCTACGAGCAGTACTTC
many NA TRBJ2-2 TRBV5-1 CASSPLARVSTNTGELFF TGCGCCAGCAGCCCCTTGGCCCGGGTCTCAACGAACACCGGGGAGCTGTTTTTT
many NA TRBJ2-5 TRBV7-2 CASSPEMETQYF TGTGCCAGCAGCCCGGAAATGGAGACCCAGTACTTC
few TRBD2 TRBJ2-7 TRBV2 CASKGGGAAEQYF TGTGCCAGCAAAGGCGGGGGGGCCGCGGAGCAGTACTTC
many NA TRBJ1-3 TRBV7-8 CASSPDGVGSGNTIYF TGTGCCAGCAGCCCCGACGGTGTCGGCTCTGGAAACACCATATATTTT
many TRBD1 TRBJ1-1 TRBV6-5 CASRGQGRGNTEAFF TGTGCCAGCAGGGGACAGGGTCGAGGGAACACTGAAGCTTTCTTT
many TRBD2 TRBJ2-2 TRBV4-2 CASSQVGGRELFF TGTGCCAGCAGCCAAGTGGGGGGGAGGGAGCTGTTTTTT
many NA TRBJ2-6 TRBV20-1 CSASEGTGANVLTF TGCAGTGCTAGTGAAGGGACTGGGGCCAACGTCCTGACTTTC
many NA TRBJ2-7 TRBV2 CASTLLIYEQYF TGTGCCAGCACCCTTCTAATTTACGAGCAGTACTTC
many NA TRBJ1-2 TRBV3-1 CASSQKNYGYTF TGTGCCAGCAGCCAAAAAAACTATGGCTACACCTTC
many NA TRBJ2-5 TRBV6-1 CASRRGRAHPF TGTGCCAGCAGGAGAGGAAGGGCCCATCCGTTC
many TRBD1 TRBJ2-7 TRBV28 CASRFLQGSSYEQYF TGTGCCAGCAGGTTTTTACAGGGGAGTTCCTACGAGCAGTACTTC
many TRBD1 TRBJ1-5 TRBV7-2 CASRGTGGGQPQHF TGTGCCAGCAGAGGGACAGGGGGAGGTCAGCCCCAGCATTTT
many NA TRBJ2-7 TRBV7-9 CASSRGRTRYEQYF TGTGCCAGCAGTCGGGGCAGGACTCGCTACGAGCAGTACTTC
many TRBD2 TRBJ2-3 TRBV6-4 CASSPTSGGADTQYF TGTGCCAGCAGCCCGACTAGCGGGGGCGCAGATACGCAGTATTTT
many NA TRBJ2-1 TRBV7-3 CASSYQVNEQFF TGTGCCAGCAGCTACCAGGTCAATGAGCAGTTCTTC
NA NA TRBJ2-2 TRBV12-3/TRBV12-4 CASSFGGDTGELFF TGTGCCAGCAGTTTTGGAGGGGACACCGGGGAGCTGTTTTTT
many TRBD2 TRBJ2-7 TRBV7-2 CASSSRERGGRYEQYF TGTGCCAGCAGCTCCCGGGAGCGGGGGGGGCGTTACGAGCAGTACTTC
many NA TRBJ2-7 TRBV12-3/TRBV12-4 CASSLRTDSYEQYF TGTGCCAGCAGTCTCCGGACAGATTCCTACGAGCAGTACTTC
many TRBD1 TRBJ1-4 TRBV20-1 CSARPLQGHYEKLFF TGCAGTGCTAGACCGTTACAGGGGCATTATGAAAAACTGTTTTTT
many NA TRBJ1-2 TRBV6-6 CASSYVDGGGYTF TGTGCCAGCAGTTACGTCGATGGGGGTGGCTACACCTTC
many NA TRBJ1-2 TRBV12-3/TRBV12-4 CASSPGVDYGYTF TGTGCCAGCAGCCCCGGGGTCGACTATGGCTACACCTTC
medium-sized NA TRBJ2-7 TRBV20-1 CSASGQVADYEQYF TGCAGTGCTAGCGGCCAGGTAGCAGACTACGAGCAGTACTTC
many NA TRBJ2-3 TRBV7-2 CASSYNTDTQYF TGTGCCAGCAGCTATAACACAGATACGCAGTATTTT
many TRBD2 TRBJ2-1 TRBV2 CASSDSGTSVYNEQFF TGTGCCAGCAGTGATTCCGGGACTAGCGTATACAATGAGCAGTTCTTC